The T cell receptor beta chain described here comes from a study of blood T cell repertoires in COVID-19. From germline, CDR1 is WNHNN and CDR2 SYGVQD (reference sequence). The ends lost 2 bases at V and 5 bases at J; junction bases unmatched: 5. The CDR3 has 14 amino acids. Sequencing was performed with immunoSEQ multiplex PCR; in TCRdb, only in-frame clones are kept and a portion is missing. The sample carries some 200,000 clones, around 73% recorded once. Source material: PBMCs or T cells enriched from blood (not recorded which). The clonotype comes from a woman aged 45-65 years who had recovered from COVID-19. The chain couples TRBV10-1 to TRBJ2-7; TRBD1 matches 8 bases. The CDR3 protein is CASSETRGRNEQYF. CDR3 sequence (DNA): TGCGCCAGCAGTGAGACCAGGGGGCGCAACGAGCAGTACTTC.